A selection of T cell receptor beta chains follows, all from one sample in a study of blood T cell repertoires in COVID-19. TCRdb's copy holds only in-frame clones and misses some; the assay was immunoSEQ multiplex PCR. Altogether some 420,000 clones are present, 80% to 90% being singletons, with the ten largest covering 1.1%. The sequenced sample consisted of PBMCs or T cells enriched from blood (not recorded which). The source of these receptors is a young man who had recovered from COVID-19. CDR3s include the opening cysteine and the closing phenylalanine or tryptophan.

j_call | v_call | cdr3_aa
TRBJ1-1 | TRBV11-2 | CASSGQANTEAFF
TRBJ1-6 | TRBV28 | CASTDRGYSPLHF
TRBJ2-7 | TRBV6-2/TRBV6-3 | CASSPGLVYEQYF
TRBJ2-5 | TRBV10-2 | CASRDWDLKETQYF
TRBJ2-7 | TRBV29-1 | CSVASQGASYEQYF
TRBJ1-1 | TRBV5-1 | CASSLDPSGGNTEAFF
TRBJ2-6 | TRBV7-9 | CASSSGQVTSGANVLTF
TRBJ2-1 | TRBV7-9 | CASSLETSGTYNEQFF
TRBJ2-2 | TRBV4-1 | CASSQDPRTSGRENGELFF
TRBJ2-2 | TRBV5-4 | CASSLFFLAENTGELFF